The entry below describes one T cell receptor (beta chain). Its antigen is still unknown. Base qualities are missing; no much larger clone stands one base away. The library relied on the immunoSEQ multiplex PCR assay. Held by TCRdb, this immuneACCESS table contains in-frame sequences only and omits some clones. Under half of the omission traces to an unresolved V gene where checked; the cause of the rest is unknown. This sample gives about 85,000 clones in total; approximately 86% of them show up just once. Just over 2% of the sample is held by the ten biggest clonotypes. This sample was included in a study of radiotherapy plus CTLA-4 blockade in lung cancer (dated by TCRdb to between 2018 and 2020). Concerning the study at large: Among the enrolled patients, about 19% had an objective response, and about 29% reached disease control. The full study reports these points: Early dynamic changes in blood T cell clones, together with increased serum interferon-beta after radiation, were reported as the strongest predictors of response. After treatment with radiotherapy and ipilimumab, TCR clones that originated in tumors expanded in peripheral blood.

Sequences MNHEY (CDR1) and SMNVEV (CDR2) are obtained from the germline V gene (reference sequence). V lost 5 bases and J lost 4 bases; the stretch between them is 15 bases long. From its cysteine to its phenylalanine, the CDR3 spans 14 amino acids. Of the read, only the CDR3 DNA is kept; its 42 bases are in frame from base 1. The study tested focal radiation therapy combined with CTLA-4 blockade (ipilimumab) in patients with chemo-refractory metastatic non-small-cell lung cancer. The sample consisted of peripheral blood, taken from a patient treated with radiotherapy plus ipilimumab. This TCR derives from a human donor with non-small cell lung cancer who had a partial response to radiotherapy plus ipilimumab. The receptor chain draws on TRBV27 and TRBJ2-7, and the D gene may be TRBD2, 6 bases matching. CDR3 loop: CASSKTGRQYEQYF. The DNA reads TGTGCCAGCAGTAAAACGGGGAGGCAGTACGAGCAGTACTTC.